Presented here are 27 T cell receptor beta chains from one specimen sequenced in a study of T cell repertoires in cytomegalovirus infection. A single record per CDR3 protein comes from TCRdb applying MiXCR to the reads. Of fewer than 350,000 distinct CDR3 sequences listed, almost 30% are singletons. Their specific antigens are unknown. The input for sequencing was cultured PBMCs, taken from culture after CMV antigen stimulation. The receptors here all came from a human donor in good health (CMV status not recorded). Some clones in this sample may be carry-over from other donors' samples.

V usage is TRBV6-1 and J usage is TRBJ1-4; D is possibly TRBD1 (6 bases). Germline V gives CDR1 MNHNS, CDR2 SASEGT. This CDR3 is built from 15 residues. Trimming removed 1 base at V and 5 bases at J, with 11 bases between. CDR3 loop: CASSEEGTWNEKLFF. The CDR3 DNA is TGTGCCAGCAGTGAAGAGGGGACATGGAATGAAAAACTGTTTTTT.

The sample holds a few counts of this clonotype. The gene calls are TRBV18 and TRBJ1-1, with 7 bases lining up with TRBD1. CDR3 length equals 16 residues. CDR1 KGHSH and CDR2 LQKENI come from the germline V gene. The junction had 11 bases not matched to a gene; V was cut back by 3 bases and J by 4 bases. CDR3 nucleotide sequence: TGTGCCAGCTCACCCGTCGAACAGGGGAGGGGCACTGAAGCTTTCTTT. Translated: CASSPVEQGRGTEAFF.

J is TRBJ1-2 and V is TRBV19, with D perhaps TRBD1 (5 bases). The CDR3 consists of 14 residues. Germline values: CDR1 LNHDA, CDR2 SQIVND (reference sequence). The V end was cut by 9 bases, the J end by 4 bases, with 18 bases between. The chain's CDR3 is CASARDGEAYGYTF. The CDR3 DNA sequence: TGTGCCAGCGCGAGGGACGGGGAGGCCTATGGCTACACCTTC.

This chain links TRBV7-8 with TRBJ2-3, with D maybe TRBD2 (5 bases). V was trimmed by 0 bases and J by 4 bases, leaving 17 bases between them. CDR1 and CDR2 (germline): SGHVS, FQNEAQ. This CDR3 comprises 17 residues. The CDR3: CASSLATETSFPDTQYF. CDR3 DNA sequence: TGTGCCAGCAGCTTAGCGACCGAAACTAGTTTCCCAGATACGCAGTATTTT.

This clonotype was picked up many times. V usage is TRBV7-2 and J usage is TRBJ2-3; D is unclear. Germline V gene data show CDR1 as SGHTA and CDR2 as FQGNSA. The length of the CDR3 is 14 residues. V shed 5 bases and J shed 0 bases, with 9 bases lying between them. The CDR3 coding sequence is TGTGCCAGCAGCACGGGCTTTAGCACAGATACGCAGTATTTT. This encodes CASSTGFSTDTQYF.

CDR3 nucleotides: TGTGCCAGCAGGGGACAGGGACTCTCTGGAAACACCATATATTTT. It codes for CASRGQGLSGNTIYF. The rearrangement uses TRBV28 and TRBJ1-3; the match to TRBD1 covers 9 bases. Looked up from germline, CDR1 is MDHEN and CDR2 is SYDVKM. CDR3 length: 15 residues. V trimming: 6 bases; J trimming: 0 bases; junction bases outside the gene matches: 3. Supplemented by reference TRBV28 and TRBJ1-3, the full variable domain reads DVKVTQSSRYLVKRTGEKVFLECVQDMDHENMFWYRQDPGLGLRLIYFSYDVKMKEKGDIPEGYSVSREKKERFSLILESASTNQTSMYLCASRGQGLSGNTIYFGEGSWLTVV.

This chain connects TRBV7-2 to TRBJ2-5; TRBD2 matches at 9 bases. Germline assignment: CDR1 SGHTA and CDR2 FQGNSA. This CDR3 is built from 16 residues. Trimming removed 1 base from V and 2 bases from J; junction bases left unmatched: 5. Here the CDR3 reads CASSLVAGVPQETQYF. CDR3 in DNA: TGTGCCAGCAGCTTAGTAGCGGGGGTCCCGCAAGAGACCCAGTACTTC.

The chain couples TRBV7-4 to TRBJ2-1, with 10 bases that match TRBD1. The CDR3 runs 14 residues. The V and J ends lost 2 bases and 7 bases, in that order; junction bases with no gene match: 2. Germline loops: CDR1 SGHVT, CDR2 SQSDAQ. The CDR3 DNA is TGTGCCAGCAGCTTATTGGGACAGGGGAATGAGCAGTTCTTC. Translated, it gives CASSLLGQGNEQFF.

Details on this clonotype: A read error may explain this, as a much larger clone is one base away. The chain combines TRBV7-2 with TRBJ1-1, with no clear D. CDR1 SGHTA and CDR2 FQGNSA come from the germline V gene. V dropped 1 base and J dropped 3 bases, with 6 bases sitting between them. This CDR3 is 13 amino acids long. The CDR3 spells CASSLVVYTEAFF. The CDR3 nucleotides read TGTGCCAGCAGCTTAGTAGTGTACACTGAAGCTTTCTTT. Combining the CDR3 with reference TRBV7-2 and TRBJ1-1 gives the whole variable domain GAGVSQSPSNKVTEKGKDVELRCDPISGHTALYWYRQSLGQGLEFLIYFQGNSAPDKSGLPSDRFSAERTGGSVSTLTIQRTQQEDSAVYLCASSLVVYTEAFFGQGTRLTVV.

The V call is TRBV11-2, the J call TRBJ2-3; D is possibly TRBD2 (7 bases). The CDR3 is 16 amino acids. Germline V gene sequence: CDR1 SGHAT, CDR2 FQNNGV. V was cut by 3 bases and J by 4 bases, with 17 bases left in between. In DNA, the CDR3 is TGTGCCAGCAGCTTCGAGGGGGGAGGGCCGGCAGATACGCAGTATTTT. Translation: CASSFEGGGPADTQYF. Variable domain in full (rest from reference TRBV11-2 and TRBJ2-3): EAGVAQSPRYKIIEKRQSVAFWCNPISGHATLYWYQQILGQGPKLLIQFQNNGVVDDSQLPKDRFSAERLKGVDSTLKIQPAKLEDSAVYLCASSFEGGGPADTQYFGPGTRLTVL.

The DNA of the CDR3 is TGTGCCAGCAGATTCACGGGGGGCGAGCAGTACTTC. Residues: CASRFTGGEQYF. The genes are TRBV6-5 and TRBJ2-7; 7 bases are a match to TRBD2. The V and J ends lost 6 bases and 6 bases, in that order; junction bases with no gene match: 5. The CDR3 sequence is 12 residues long. Per the germline V gene, CDR1 is MNHEY and CDR2 is SVGAGI.

This clonotype was detected many times. The chain employs TRBV7-9 and TRBJ2-6; D is perhaps TRBD1 (6 bases). This CDR3 has 17 residues. CDR1 and CDR2 (germline): SEHNR, FQNEAQ (reference sequence). V was pared by 3 bases and J by 0 bases, with 12 bases between. The CDR3 bases are TGTGCCAGCAGCTTTAGGGACATTTCCTCTGGGGCCAACGTCCTGACTTTC. Protein: CASSFRDISSGANVLTF.

This clonotype has more than one count but fewer than ten. The junction and the germline gene differ at one end; a read error may be behind it. This chain links TRBV12-3 or TRBV12-4 with TRBJ1-6; 10 bases line up with TRBD1. The CDR3 consists of 16 residues. Written as DNA, the CDR3 is TGTGCCAGCATTTTATCTACCGGGACAGGGGATTCACCCCTCCACTTT. Encoded protein: CASILSTGTGDSPLHF.

V gene TRBV30 combines with J gene TRBJ2-1; D is ambiguous. The germline gives CDR1 GTSNPN, CDR2 SVGIG (reference sequence). This CDR3 has 12 amino acids. The V end was cut by 0 bases, the J end by 8 bases, with 8 bases between. In DNA, the CDR3 is TGTGCCTGGAGTGTAAGGTGGGATGAGCAGTTCTTC. This encodes CAWSVRWDEQFF.

Ten or more counts support this clonotype. This sequence joins TRBV19 and TRBJ2-1; D is perhaps TRBD1 (6 bases). The V and J ends lost 10 bases and 0 bases respectively, with 13 bases between them. This CDR3 has 14 amino acids. Germline CDR1 reads LNHDA; CDR2 reads SQIVND (reference sequence). The CDR3 spells CATQGHSSYNEQFF. The CDR3 DNA sequence: TGTGCCACCCAGGGGCACAGCTCCTACAATGAGCAGTTCTTC.

The CDR3 DNA reads as TGTGCCAGCACCAGACAGGGACAGAACACTGAAGCTTTCTTT. It codes for CASTRQGQNTEAFF. This chain connects TRBV6-2 or TRBV6-3 to TRBJ1-1; 7 bases agree with TRBD1. The CDR3 is 14 amino acids. V gave up 7 bases and J gave up 1 base; unmatched junction bases: 6. Germline values: CDR1 MNHEY, CDR2 SVGEGT.

The chain is built from TRBV12-3 or TRBV12-4 and TRBJ1-1, with 7 positions matching TRBD1. This CDR3 has 14 residues. The J segment lost 5 bases and the V segment lost 4 bases, leaving 7 bases of the junction unmatched. The CDR3 bases are TGTGCCAGCAGTTCCACAGGGGTGAGGACTGAAGCTTTCTTT. It translates to CASSSTGVRTEAFF.

This chain connects TRBV9 to TRBJ2-5; D is perhaps TRBD1 (5 bases). V was cut by 2 bases and J by 7 bases, with 12 bases left in between. CDR1 and CDR2 (germline): SGDLS, YYNGEE. This CDR3 contains 13 residues. The CDR3 here is CASSVATTGTQYF. The CDR3 DNA reads TGTGCCAGCAGCGTTGCGACAACAGGGACCCAGTACTTC. Based on the CDR3 plus reference TRBV9 and TRBJ2-5, the full variable domain is DSGVTQTPKHLITATGQRVTLRCSPRSGDLSVYWYQQSLDQGLQFLIQYYNGEERAKGNILERFSAQQFPDLHSELNLSSLELGDSALYFCASSVATTGTQYFGPGTRLLVL.

This chain uses TRBV27 with TRBJ2-7; the D gene is possibly TRBD2 (6 bases). Germline CDR1 is MNHEY and CDR2 is SMNVEV (reference sequence). V lost 5 bases and J 2 bases, leaving 16 bases between the germline ends. The CDR3 loop spans 15 amino acids. CDR3 protein: CASSPLGLPPYEQYF. DNA for the CDR3: TGTGCCAGCAGTCCCCTCGGACTACCGCCCTACGAGCAGTACTTC.

This clonotype was detected a few times. The CDR3 reads CASSRSGGATGNEQFF. The CDR3 DNA sequence: TGTGCCAGTAGTAGGTCAGGGGGGGCAACCGGCAATGAGCAGTTCTTC. The chain is built from TRBV19 and TRBJ2-1, with D perhaps being TRBD1 or TRBD2 (7 bases each). The V gene lost 4 bases and the J gene lost 6 bases, with 19 bases spanning the gap. This CDR3 is 16 amino acids long. Germline assignment: CDR1 LNHDA and CDR2 SQIVND (reference sequence).

In its sample, this clonotype was seen a few times. The chain employs TRBV7-3 and TRBJ1-2; 7 bases fit TRBD1. The CDR3 is 15 amino acids. The V gene end was trimmed by 5 bases and the J gene end by 6 bases; junction bases not matched to a gene: 12. The germline gives CDR1 SGHTA, CDR2 FQGTGA. This CDR3 is CASSAEGGGGNGYTF. For the CDR3, the DNA is TGTGCCAGCAGCGCCGAGGGGGGAGGGGGCAATGGCTACACCTTC.

This chain uses TRBV18 with TRBJ1-4; D may be TRBD1 (6 bases). The CDR3 runs to 16 residues. With 6 bases removed from V and 0 bases from J, the gap between germline ends came to 14 bases. Per germline, CDR1 KGHSH and CDR2 LQKENI. The CDR3 loop reads CASSPRTVATNEKLFF. The CDR3 nucleotides are TGTGCCAGCTCCCCAAGGACAGTGGCAACTAATGAAAAACTGTTTTTT.

The rearrangement uses TRBV6-5 and TRBJ2-7; 9 bases match TRBD1. CDR1 MNHEY and CDR2 SVGAGI come from the germline V gene. V lost 7 bases, J lost 4 bases, and 8 bases stayed unmatched. The CDR3 totals 14 residues. CDR3 sequence reads: CASTYGTGRYEQYF. For the CDR3, the DNA is TGTGCCAGCACCTACGGGACAGGGAGGTACGAGCAGTACTTC.

This clonotype was observed at least ten times. The chain joins TRBV30 to TRBJ1-5, with D uncertain. The CDR3 loop spans 12 amino acids. Germline values: CDR1 GTSNPN, CDR2 SVGIG (reference sequence). V lost 5 bases and J 2 bases, leaving 7 bases between the germline ends. CDR3 bases: TGTGCCTGGGACGTCGGCAATCAGCCCCAGCATTTT. Translation gives CAWDVGNQPQHF.

This chain uses TRBV4-1 with TRBJ1-5; tentative D call: TRBD1 (5 bases). Germline assignment: CDR1 MGHRA and CDR2 YSYEKL. V was trimmed by 4 bases and J by 2 bases, leaving 9 bases between them. The CDR3 spans 14 residues. Here the CDR3 DNA reads TGCGCCAGCAGCCGCCGGGGGGGCAATCAGCCCCAGCATTTT. Protein product: CASSRRGGNQPQHF.

This clonotype has a handful of counts. The J gene is TRBJ2-5, the V gene TRBV6-2 or TRBV6-3; D is ambiguous. This CDR3 is 11 amino acids long. Germline values: CDR1 MNHEY, CDR2 SVGEGT. V gave up 6 bases and J gave up 5 bases, with 7 bases separating them. CDR3 coding DNA: TGTGCCAGCAGCCAGTACGAGACCCAGTACTTC. It yields the protein CASSQYETQYF.

V usage is TRBV19 and J usage is TRBJ2-3; D call uncertain. The CDR3 sequence is 13 residues long. The germline V gene has CDR1 LNHDA and CDR2 SQIVND (reference sequence). Trimming removed 9 bases from V and 0 bases from J, with 10 bases in between. The CDR3 DNA follows: TGTGCCAGCCAGCAGACGAGCACAGATACGCAGTATTTT. Its protein is CASQQTSTDTQYF.